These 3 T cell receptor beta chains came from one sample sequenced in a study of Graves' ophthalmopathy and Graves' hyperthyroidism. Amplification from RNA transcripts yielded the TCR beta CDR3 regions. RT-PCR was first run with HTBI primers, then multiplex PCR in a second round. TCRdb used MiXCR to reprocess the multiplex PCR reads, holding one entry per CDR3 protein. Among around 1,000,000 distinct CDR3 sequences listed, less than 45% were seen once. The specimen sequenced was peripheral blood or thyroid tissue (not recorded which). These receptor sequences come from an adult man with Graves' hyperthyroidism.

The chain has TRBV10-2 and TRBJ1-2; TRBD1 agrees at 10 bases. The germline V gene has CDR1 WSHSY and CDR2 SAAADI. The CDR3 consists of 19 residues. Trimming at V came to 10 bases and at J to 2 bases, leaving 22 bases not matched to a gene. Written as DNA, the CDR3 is TGCGCCACCCTGGGTGACAGGGGGCCGGACAGTCTTTTAAACTATGGCTACACCTTC. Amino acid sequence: CATLGDRGPDSLLNYGYTF.

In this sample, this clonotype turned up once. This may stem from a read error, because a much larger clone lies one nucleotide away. The CDR3 protein is CSVGELSAYEQYF. Here the CDR3 DNA reads TGCAGCGTAGGGGAGCTTTCGGCCTACGAGCAGTACTTC. The chain has TRBV29-1 and TRBJ2-7; D tentatively reads TRBD1 or TRBD2 (5 bases each). Germline V CDR1 and CDR2: SQVTM, ANQGSEA. The CDR3 sequence is 13 residues long. The V and J ends lost 6 bases and 2 bases respectively, with 14 bases between them.

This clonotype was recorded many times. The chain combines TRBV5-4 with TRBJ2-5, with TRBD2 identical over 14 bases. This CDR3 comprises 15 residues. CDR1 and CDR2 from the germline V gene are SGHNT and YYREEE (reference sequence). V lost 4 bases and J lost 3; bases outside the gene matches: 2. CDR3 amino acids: CASSGTSGGEETQYF. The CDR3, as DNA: TGTGCCAGCAGCGGGACTAGCGGGGGAGAAGAGACCCAGTACTTC.